The table lists the clone carrying this T cell receptor beta chain with a count of one. Its antigen remains unknown. The junction shows a germline mismatch at one end, possibly a read error. The sample belongs to a study of T cells after posttransplantation cyclophosphamide. Overall study results and limits: TRB overlap between skin or GI tissue T cells and blood was limited.

The CDR3 totals 17 residues. Germline V gene sequence: CDR1 LNHNV, CDR2 YYDKDF (reference sequence). Cyclophosphamide on days +3 and +4 followed busulfan-fludarabine conditioning and a marrow graft. Assay: immunoSEQ multiplex PCR; the TCRdb copy retains only in-frame clones and omits some. The repertoire holds around 6,000 clones, under 90% seen once, with around 3.3% in the top ten. This receptor was taken from a male patient aged 50 to 60 who received an allogeneic stem cell transplant from a related donor and was CMV-positive. Some T cells may be graft donor cells. This sample comprised CD4+ T cells sorted from blood, obtained roughly 350 days after allogeneic stem cell transplant with posttransplant cyclophosphamide. This chain links TRBV15 with TRBJ2-1, with TRBD1 matching over 8 bases. CDR3 nucleotides: TGTGCCATCAGCAAGAAGGGACAGGCCCCTTGGTACAATGAGCAGTTCTTC. Residues: CAISKKGQAPWYNEQFF.